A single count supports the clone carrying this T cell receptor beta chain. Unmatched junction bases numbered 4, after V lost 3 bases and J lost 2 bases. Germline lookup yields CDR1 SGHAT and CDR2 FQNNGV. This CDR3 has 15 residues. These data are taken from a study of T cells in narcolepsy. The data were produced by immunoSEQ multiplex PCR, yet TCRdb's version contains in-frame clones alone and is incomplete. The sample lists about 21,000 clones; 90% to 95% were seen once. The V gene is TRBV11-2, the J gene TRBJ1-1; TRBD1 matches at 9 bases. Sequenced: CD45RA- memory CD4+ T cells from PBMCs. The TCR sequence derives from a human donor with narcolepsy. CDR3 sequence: CASSFTGGENTEAFF. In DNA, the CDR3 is TGTGCCAGCAGCTTTACAGGGGGCGAAAACACTGAAGCTTTCTTT.